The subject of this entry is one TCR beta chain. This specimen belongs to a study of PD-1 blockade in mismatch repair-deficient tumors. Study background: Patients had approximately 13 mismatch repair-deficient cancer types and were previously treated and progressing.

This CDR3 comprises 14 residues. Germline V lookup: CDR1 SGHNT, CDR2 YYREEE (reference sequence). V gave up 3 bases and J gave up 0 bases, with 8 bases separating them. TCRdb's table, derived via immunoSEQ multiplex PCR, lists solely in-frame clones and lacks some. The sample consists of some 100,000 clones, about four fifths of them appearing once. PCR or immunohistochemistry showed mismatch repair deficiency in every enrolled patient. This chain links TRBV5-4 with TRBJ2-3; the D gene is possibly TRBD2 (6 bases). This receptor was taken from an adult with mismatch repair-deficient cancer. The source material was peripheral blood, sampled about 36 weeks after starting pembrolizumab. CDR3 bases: TGTGCCAGCAGCTCCCGGGGGAGCACAGATACGCAGTATTTT. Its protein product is CASSSRGSTDTQYF.